The source of this T cell receptor (beta chain) is a study of blood T cell repertoires in COVID-19 (TCRdb year 2020). In terms of the full investigation: Collaborator samples came from the United States, Italy and Spain and covered acute and convalescent phases of COVID-19. The material from the prospective study consisted of cDNA or gDNA derived from T cells, B-cell-depleted T cells, or PBMCs. Subjects who had been exposed to COVID-19, were actively infected with it, or had recovered from it provided the deeply sampled blood TCRbeta repertoires that made up the dataset. The repertoires were made available in a free public database intended to serve as a resource for research on the immune response to SARS-CoV-2. The samples were drawn from two sources: the first 160 participants of the ongoing ImmuneRACE study, and fewer than 1,500 subjects contributed by 6 global collaborators. Sample metadata almost always included a de-identified subject ID, COVID-19 status, age in years and sex. Where available, HLA class I and class II types were obtained from metadata supplied by the sample provider rather than from assay-based typing.

TCRbeta CDR3 regions were amplified from genomic DNA by means of the immunoSEQ Assay, a bias-controlled multiplex PCR. Per the authors' processing: Nucleated cell counts per sample were estimated from amplification of reference gene primers within the assay. Sequence reads were collapsed and filtered to measure the absolute abundance of every unique TCRbeta CDR3 rearrangement. For each sample, productive Simpson clonality was calculated as the square root of Simpson's diversity index across productive rearrangements. Sourced from immuneACCESS, this table was stored by TCRdb with only in-frame sequences that have V and J called. A share of the clones is absent; for the studies checked, an unresolved V gene accounts for under half, and the remainder has no known explanation. V, J and clone size reflect that table, while D and trimming were determined from the DNA. Counted in this sample were hundreds of thousands of clones; roughly 85% of them appeared once. The top ten clonotypes cover approximately 7.6% of the sample.

In the germline V gene (reference sequence), CDR1 corresponds to WNHNN and CDR2 to SYGVQD. Trimming costs V 0 bases and J 6 bases, and their ends lie 12 bases apart. From cysteine to phenylalanine, the CDR3 is 14 amino acids long. Here the CDR3 DNA is all that survives: 42 bases in frame from base 1. Whole blood was collected in K2EDTA tubes by collaborating institutions according to the institutions' own protocols. For TCRbeta analysis, collaborator samples were shipped as frozen whole blood, as isolated PBMCs, or as DNA extracted from either sample type. Remarks on this clone: Its antigen is not yet known. Base-call qualities are not available, and no considerably larger clone is one nucleotide away.

The research as a whole found: Clinical and demographic metadata were provided uncurated, with the amount varying by source and participant.

The receptor comes from a human donor in a cohort sampled during active COVID-19. The material sequenced was peripheral blood. This sequence uses TRBV10-1 and TRBJ2-7; TRBD1 is a weak D gene call, 6 bases matching. The encoded CDR3 is CASSESTGSSEQYF. The sequenced DNA is TGCGCCAGCAGTGAGTCAACAGGGTCTAGCGAGCAGTACTTC.